This T cell receptor (beta chain) came from a study of blood T cell repertoires in COVID-19. Across the whole study: The origin of the acute and convalescent COVID-19 samples was the United States, Italy and Spain. T cells, B-cell-depleted T cells, or PBMCs supplied cDNA or gDNA.

Authors' analysis steps: Reference gene primer amplification yielded estimated nucleated cell counts. Using immunoSEQ multiplex PCR, the repertoire was profiled, and TCRdb retains in-frame clones only, with some absent. V, J and clone size were drawn from that table, and D and trimming were deduced from the DNA. The table records approximately 220,000 clones, approximately 80% of them present only once. Across 24 US areas, participants ranged in age from about 18 to 100 years. Germline CDR1 reads MNHNS; CDR2 reads SASEGT. V was shortened by 3 bases and J by 6 bases, with 12 bases between the two germline ends. The length of the CDR3 is 13 residues.

The chain recombines TRBV6-1 with TRBJ2-7; D might be TRBD1 (5 bases). The sequencing input was PBMCs or T cells enriched from blood (not recorded which). This receptor was taken from a woman between 40 and 50 years old with acute COVID-19. In DNA form, the CDR3 reads TGTGCCAGCAGTGAGCAGGCAGGGTCCGAGCAGTACTTC. Protein sequence: CASSEQAGSEQYF.